This record covers a single T cell receptor beta chain. What antigen it recognizes has not been identified. Base qualities are not recorded, but no much larger clone differs from it by a single base. The identical CDR3 is also encoded by other nucleotide sequences in the sample. This entry is derived from a study of shared clonotypes between healthy human individuals (dated by TCRdb to the early 2020s). About the investigation overall: The cohort included three men and two women between 18 and 49 years of age. For each donor, three plates each were used for CD4 naive and CD4 memory, two plates were used for CD8 naive, and one plate was used for CD8 memory. Blood TCR repertoires of about five healthy adults were deeply sequenced to estimate repertoire size and the extent of clonotype sharing between individuals. To increase sequencing depth and limit assay-specific biases, different laboratories used diverse techniques to prepare libraries and sequence TCR repertoires. Between about 0.8 and 9 billion PBMCs per donor were obtained by leukapheresis. Paper-wide results and their limitations: Even with the large sequencing depth, rarefaction of the sorted-subset datasets indicated that sequencing was incomplete. Estimated clonotype richness was generally larger for naive than for memory subsets. Pairwise subsampling led to the expectation that sequencing depth would affect the degree of clonotype sharing among donors. Only blood was sampled, and tissue TCR repertoires likely differ from those in blood. When four donors were compared, the shared fraction of clonotypes was 5% to 6.5% for naive CD4, roughly 3.4% for naive CD8, about 2.4% for memory CD4, and 0.3% to 0.5% for memory CD8. Higher generation probabilities were observed for clonotypes shared by all four sorted-subset donors than for non-shared clonotypes. The small number of donors limited the genetic and exposure-history diversity represented.

Healthy HIV-negative adults with no recently reported acute infections or vaccinations were included as donors. Every donor was a Caucasian adult living in Nashville, Tennessee, USA. CD4+ T cells were enriched by magnetic negative selection, after which naive cells were positively selected on CD45RA and the negative fraction was taken as the memory subset. After blood collection by leukapheresis, PBMCs were isolated using Ficoll-Histopaque density gradient centrifugation and then cryopreserved in the vapor phase of liquid nitrogen. Purity and quantity of every magnetically sorted T cell population were checked by analytical flow cytometry. Genomic DNA was isolated from each sorted fraction and quantified by UV absorbance on a Nanodrop 2000c. Using the deep immunoSEQ assay, multiplex PCR amplified TCR CDR3 regions from genomic DNA. Genomic DNA extracted from each cell subset was distributed evenly over all wells of several immunoSEQ 96-well plates, and each plate served as one replicate. For sorted subsets, around 200 ng genomic DNA, equal to tens of thousands of T cell genomes, was loaded into each replicate PCR. Purified libraries were measured with a Qubit 3.0 fluorometer, size-checked on a Bioanalyzer 2100, and measured again with the KAPA Library Quantification kit. Each immunoSEQ 96-well plate was sequenced on its own single-read 150-cycle Illumina NextSeq 550 flow cell. From the authors' description of their analysis: Because the immunoSEQ output held only junctional sequences and lacked quality scores, the filtering could not match the filtering applied to full-length reads. Sequences were annotated with PyIR, a Python wrapper for IgBLAST v1.9, using IMGT germline references to assign V/J genes and CDR3. Any read was removed if the V/J assignment was weak (E-value above 1e-6), the CDR3 was missing, or the read contained stop codons, out-of-frame junctions, or ambiguous translated residues. A V3J clonotype was defined by an identical inferred V gene, J gene, and CDR3 amino acid sequence. To compute the percentage overlap between repertoires, the number of shared unique clonotypes was divided by the size of the smaller repertoire. Richness of each repertoire was evaluated using RTK rarefaction, the Chao1 estimator, and Recon v2.1 estimates of unobserved clonotypes. For all TCRbeta clonotypes obtained by the gDNA method from a few donors, generation probabilities were computed with OLGA. Imported from immuneACCESS, the table was reduced by TCRdb to in-frame sequences with V and J called. These copies leave out some clones; in studies compared against another copy, an unresolved V gene accounts for under half, and the cause of the remainder is not known. V and J calls and clone size are given by that table; D and trimming were obtained from the DNA. Recorded for this sample are 2.3 million or so clones; over 85% of them occurred a single time. Clones ranked in the top ten supply 0.39% of the sample.

CDR1 and CDR2 are read off the germline V gene as ENHRY and SYGVKD. The CDR3 spans 14 residues, from the cysteine through the phenylalanine. The retained sequence is limited to the CDR3, 42 bases, with the frame set at the first base. V is reduced by 2 bases and J by 4 bases, leaving a spacing of 12 bases between them. The rearranged chain carries TRBV10-3 and TRBJ2-7; the D gene is perhaps TRBD1, on 8 matching bases. The TCR comes from a man younger than 35 in good health. Some clones in this sample may be carry-over from other donors' samples. Input material: naive CD4+ T cells from PBMCs. Reading the label with the study, this specimen's cell subset or site is: CD45RA+ positively selected. The CDR3 reads as follows: CAISEDRGGYEQYF. The bases read TGTGCCATCAGTGAGGACAGGGGAGGGTACGAGCAGTACTTC.